The clone carrying this TCR beta chain was counted ten times or more. Its antigen is as yet unknown. From the 5' RACE reads, TCRdb called clonotypes with MiXCR, one entry per CDR3 protein. The sample yields a few hundred thousand distinct CDR3 sequences, roughly 15% seen once. These data originate in a study of T-cell memory formation after mild COVID-19. The CDR3 loop spans 12 amino acids. The V gene lost 5 bases and the J gene lost 5 bases, with 12 bases spanning the gap. Germline lookup yields CDR1 GTSNPN and CDR2 SVGIG (reference sequence). Study-wide points: While clones contracting from day 15 to 85 were balanced between CD4 and CD8, later expanders leaned CD4+.

Sequencing was performed on PBMCs or a T cell subset sorted from them (not recorded which). J is TRBJ1-1 and V is TRBV30, with unresolved D. The TCR sequence derives from a man aged 18 to 30 who had mild COVID-19 (a few samples of this study predate the infection). Cell type and time point are not known. Here the CDR3 DNA reads TGTGCCTGGGATGAGGGTCGGACTGAAGCTTTCTTT. This translates into CAWDEGRTEAFF.